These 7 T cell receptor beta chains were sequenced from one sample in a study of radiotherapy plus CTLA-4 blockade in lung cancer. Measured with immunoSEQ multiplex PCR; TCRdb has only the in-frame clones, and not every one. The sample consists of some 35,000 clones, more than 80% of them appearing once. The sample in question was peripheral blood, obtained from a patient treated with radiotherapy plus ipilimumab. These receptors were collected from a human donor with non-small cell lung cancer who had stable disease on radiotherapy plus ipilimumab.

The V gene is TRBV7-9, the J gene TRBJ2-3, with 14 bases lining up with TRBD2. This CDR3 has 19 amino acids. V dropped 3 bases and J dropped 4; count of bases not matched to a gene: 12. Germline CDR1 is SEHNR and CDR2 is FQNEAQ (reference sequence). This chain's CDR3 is CASSFHGTSGRFGADTQYF. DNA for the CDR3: TGTGCCAGCAGCTTCCATGGGACTAGCGGGAGATTTGGGGCAGATACGCAGTATTTT.

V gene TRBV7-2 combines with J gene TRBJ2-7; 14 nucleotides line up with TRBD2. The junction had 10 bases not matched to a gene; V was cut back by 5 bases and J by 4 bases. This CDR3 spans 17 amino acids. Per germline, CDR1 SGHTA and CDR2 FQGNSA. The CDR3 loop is CASSTGTSGRAGYEQYF. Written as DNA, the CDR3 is TGTGCCAGCAGCACGGGGACTAGCGGGAGAGCCGGGTACGAGCAGTACTTC.

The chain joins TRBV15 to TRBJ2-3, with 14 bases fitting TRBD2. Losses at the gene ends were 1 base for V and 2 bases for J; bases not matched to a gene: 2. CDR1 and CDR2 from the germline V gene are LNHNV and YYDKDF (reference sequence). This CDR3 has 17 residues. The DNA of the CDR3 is TGTGCCACCAGCAGAGGACTAGCGGGAGGGTACACAGATACGCAGTATTTT. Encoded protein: CATSRGLAGGYTDTQYF.

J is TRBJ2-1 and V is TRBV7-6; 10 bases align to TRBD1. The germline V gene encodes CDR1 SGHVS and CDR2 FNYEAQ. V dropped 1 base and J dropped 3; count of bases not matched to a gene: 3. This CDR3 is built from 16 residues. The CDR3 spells CASSLVGQGFYNEQFF. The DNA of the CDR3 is TGTGCCAGCAGCTTAGTGGGACAGGGGTTCTACAATGAGCAGTTCTTC. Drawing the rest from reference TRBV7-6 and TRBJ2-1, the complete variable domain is GAGVSQSPRYKVTKRGQDVALRCDPISGHVSLYWYRQALGQGPEFLTYFNYEAQQDKSGLPNDRFSAERPEGSISTLTIQRTEQRDSAMYRCASSLVGQGFYNEQFFGPGTRLTVL.

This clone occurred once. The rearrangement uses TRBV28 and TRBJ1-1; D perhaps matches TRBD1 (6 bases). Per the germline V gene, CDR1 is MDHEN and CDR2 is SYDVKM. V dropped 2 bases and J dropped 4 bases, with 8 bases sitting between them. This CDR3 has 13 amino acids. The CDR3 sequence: CASSLARGTEAFF. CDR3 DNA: TGTGCCAGCAGTTTAGCCAGGGGCACTGAAGCTTTCTTT.

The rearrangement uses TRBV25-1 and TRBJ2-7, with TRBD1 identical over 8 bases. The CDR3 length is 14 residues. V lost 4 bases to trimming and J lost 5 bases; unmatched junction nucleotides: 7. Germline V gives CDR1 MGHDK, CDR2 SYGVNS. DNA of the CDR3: TGTGCCAGCAGTGGCCTCGGACAGGGAAACGAGCAGTACTTC. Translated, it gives CASSGLGQGNEQYF.

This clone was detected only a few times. DNA for the CDR3: TGTGCCAGCAGCTTATTGGCGGGAGGGCCTGCAGATACGCAGTATTTT. It specifies CASSLLAGGPADTQYF. The chain combines TRBV7-3 with TRBJ2-3; 9 bases map to TRBD2. CDR3 length: 16 residues. Germline CDR1 is SGHTA and CDR2 is FQGTGA. The junction had 7 bases not matched to a gene; V was cut back by 2 bases and J by 4 bases.